Listed below are T cell receptor beta chains from one sample, sequenced in a study of cytotoxic CD8 clonotypes in ibrutinib-treated CLL. Clones were read by immunoSEQ multiplex PCR, and TCRdb kept only the in-frame ones, dropping some. The table includes under 75,000 clones, roughly 70% detected once. The source was PBMCs, collected after 12 months of ibrutinib treatment. The receptor source for this set is a human donor with chronic lymphocytic leukemia. Both conserved end residues are part of each CDR3. D genes are given only for firm matches. Clone size is given for some rows only: seen once, a few or many times, or a class if the clone is expanded.

J: TRBJ2-2
V: TRBV11-2
size: .
D: .
DNA: TGTGCCAGCAGCTTATTAGCGACCACCGGGGAGCTGTTTTTT
CDR3: CASSLLATTGELFF

J: TRBJ1-1
V: TRBV19
size: once
D: .
DNA: TGTGCCAGTAGTGCGTCGACACTTGGTGAAGCTTTCTTT
CDR3: CASSASTLGEAFF

J: TRBJ2-1
V: TRBV4-1
size: once
D: .
DNA: TGCGCCAGCAGCCAAGATAGAGAGCCCTACAATGAGCAGTTCTTC
CDR3: CASSQDREPYNEQFF

J: TRBJ2-1
V: TRBV5-1
size: .
D: .
DNA: TGCGCCAGCAGCTTTTCAGGGGTTTCCTACAATGAGCAGTTCTTC
CDR3: CASSFSGVSYNEQFF

J: TRBJ2-3
V: TRBV29-1
size: .
D: .
DNA: TGCAGCGTTGATACTAGTGGCCCAGATACGCAGTATTTT
CDR3: CSVDTSGPDTQYF

J: TRBJ2-3
V: TRBV5-4
size: .
D: .
DNA: TGTGCCAGCAGCCCAACCGGGACCCGACGCAGCACAGATACGCAGTATTTT
CDR3: CASSPTGTRRSTDTQYF

J: TRBJ2-7
V: TRBV6-1
size: .
D: TRBD1
DNA: TGTGCCAGCAGTGATCCAGGGGGCAGGGTGCGCGAGCAGTACTTC
CDR3: CASSDPGGRVREQYF

J: TRBJ1-5
V: TRBV6-1
size: once
D: TRBD1
DNA: TGTGCCAGCAGATCCGGGACAGGGGGCATAGTGCCCCAGCATTTT
CDR3: CASRSGTGGIVPQHF

J: TRBJ2-2
V: TRBV29-1
size: .
D: .
DNA: TGCAGCGTCGGTGGAAGGGCGAACACCGGGGAGCTGTTTTTT
CDR3: CSVGGRANTGELFF

J: TRBJ1-2
V: TRBV30
size: .
D: .
DNA: TGTGCCTGGATATCACGGGCTTGGGGCTACACCTTC
CDR3: CAWISRAWGYTF

J: TRBJ2-5
V: TRBV6-5
size: .
D: .
DNA: TGTGCCAGCAGTTACCGGGGCTCCCAAGAGACCCAGTACTTC
CDR3: CASSYRGSQETQYF

J: TRBJ2-7
V: TRBV27
size: .
D: .
DNA: TGTGCCAGCCAATCCGTGGCCTACGAGCAGTACTTC
CDR3: CASQSVAYEQYF

J: TRBJ2-3
V: TRBV11-2
size: .
D: TRBD2
DNA: TGTGCCAGCAGCTTAATCAGCCTAGCGGGACCTAGCACAGATACGCAGTATTTT
CDR3: CASSLISLAGPSTDTQYF

J: TRBJ2-3
V: TRBV11-3
size: few
D: TRBD1
DNA: TGTGCCAGCAGTCCCGGACAGGGCGGCGGCACAGATACGCAGTATTTT
CDR3: CASSPGQGGGTDTQYF

J: TRBJ2-2
V: TRBV7-9
size: .
D: TRBD2
DNA: TGTGCCAGCAGCTTAGGGGTACTAGCGGAGAACACCGGGGAGCTGTTTTTT
CDR3: CASSLGVLAENTGELFF

J: TRBJ2-7
V: TRBV19
size: .
D: .
DNA: TGTGCCAGTACGGACGGAGCCTCCTACGAGCAGTACTTC
CDR3: CASTDGASYEQYF

J: TRBJ1-2
V: TRBV7-2
size: .
D: TRBD1
DNA: TGTGCCAGCAGCTTATACAGGGGAGAAGGCTACACCTTC
CDR3: CASSLYRGEGYTF

J: TRBJ1-1
V: TRBV4-1
size: few
D: .
DNA: TGCGCCAGCAGCCAAGACCTAGGGGTCACTGAAGCTTTCTTT
CDR3: CASSQDLGVTEAFF

J: TRBJ2-5
V: TRBV1
size: .
D: .
DNA: TGCACCAGCAGCCGGTTTCGGGCTAGCGGGCACGAGACCCAGTACTTC
CDR3: CTSSRFRASGHETQYF

J: TRBJ1-2
V: TRBV29-1
size: few
D: .
DNA: TGCAGCGTTGAAGGCCGAGAACAAAACTATGGCTACACCTTC
CDR3: CSVEGREQNYGYTF

J: TRBJ1-2
V: TRBV29-1
size: .
D: .
DNA: TGCAGCGCCCTACGGGGAACTTATGGCTACACCTTC
CDR3: CSALRGTYGYTF

J: TRBJ2-7
V: TRBV11-3
size: few
D: TRBD1
DNA: TGTGCCAGCAGCCCCGGGACAGGGACCTACGAGCAGTACTTC
CDR3: CASSPGTGTYEQYF

J: TRBJ2-3
V: TRBV7-6
size: .
D: .
DNA: TGTGCCAGCAGCCGTACTGGGCCTCGGGCGGTAGATACGCAGTATTTT
CDR3: CASSRTGPRAVDTQYF

J: TRBJ2-7
V: TRBV7-2
size: .
D: TRBD1
DNA: TGTGCCAGCAGTTTTATGTGGGACAGGGTTTACGAGCAGTACTTC
CDR3: CASSFMWDRVYEQYF

J: TRBJ2-7
V: TRBV10-3
size: .
D: .
DNA: TGTGCCATCAGTGAGTTGAACTACTACGAGCAGTACTTC
CDR3: CAISELNYYEQYF

J: TRBJ1-5
V: TRBV4-3
size: .
D: TRBD1
DNA: TGCGCCAGCAGCCAACAGACAGGGGCGGATCAGCCCCAGCATTTT
CDR3: CASSQQTGADQPQHF

J: TRBJ1-1
V: TRBV9
size: .
D: TRBD1
DNA: TGTGCCAGCAGCGTAGGTACAGGGGCGTTGGCCACTGAAGCTTTCTTT
CDR3: CASSVGTGALATEAFF

J: TRBJ2-2
V: TRBV5-1
size: once
D: TRBD1
DNA: TGCGCCAGCAGCTCGGGACAGGTTACCGGGGAGCTGTTTTTT
CDR3: CASSSGQVTGELFF

J: TRBJ1-5
V: TRBV19
size: .
D: .
DNA: TGTGCCAGTATGGGCGTTGACGGCAATCAGCCCCAGCATTTT
CDR3: CASMGVDGNQPQHF

J: TRBJ2-2
V: TRBV2
size: .
D: .
DNA: TGTGCCAGCAGTGATCCGGGGGAGCTGTTTTTT
CDR3: CASSDPGELFF

J: TRBJ2-7
V: TRBV6-1
size: few
D: .
DNA: TGTGCCAGCAGTGAAGGACTAGATACCTACGAGCAGTACTTC
CDR3: CASSEGLDTYEQYF

J: TRBJ2-2
V: TRBV5-4
size: .
D: .
DNA: TGTGCCAGCACCCTCGTGGGGGGGGGCAATACCGGGGAGCTGTTTTTT
CDR3: CASTLVGGGNTGELFF

J: TRBJ2-2
V: TRBV5-1
size: .
D: .
DNA: TGCGCCAGCAGCTTGGGACTAAACACCGGGGAGCTGTTTTTT
CDR3: CASSLGLNTGELFF

J: TRBJ2-5
V: TRBV18
size: once
D: .
DNA: TGTGCCAGCTCACCGACGAGGGGACAAGAGACCCAGTACTTC
CDR3: CASSPTRGQETQYF

J: TRBJ2-1
V: TRBV7-6
size: .
D: TRBD2
DNA: TGTGCCAGCAGCTTAGTTCTAGCGGGAACCTACAATGAGCAGTTCTTC
CDR3: CASSLVLAGTYNEQFF

J: TRBJ2-3
V: TRBV7-3
size: .
D: .
DNA: TGTGCCAGCAGCGGAACTAGGGGGGATACGCAGTATTTT
CDR3: CASSGTRGDTQYF

J: TRBJ2-5
V: TRBV7-2
size: .
D: TRBD2
DNA: TGTGCCGGTAATCTAGCGGGAGGGCCTACGGAGACCCAGTACTTC
CDR3: CAGNLAGGPTETQYF

J: TRBJ2-2
V: TRBV2
size: once
D: TRBD1
DNA: TGTGCCAGCAGGCGTCCGGGACAGGGGCGGACCGGGGAGCTGTTTTTT
CDR3: CASRRPGQGRTGELFF

J: TRBJ2-6
V: TRBV30
size: .
D: .
DNA: TGTGCCAGGTTGGGGGCCAACGTCCTGACTTTC
CDR3: CARLGANVLTF

J: TRBJ2-7
V: TRBV7-9
size: .
D: TRBD1
DNA: TGTGCCACCCAGGGGGCTGGGTACGAGCAGTACTTC
CDR3: CATQGAGYEQYF

J: TRBJ2-7
V: TRBV5-4
size: few
D: .
DNA: TGTGCCAGCAGCCCCTTCCGGACCTCCTACGAGCAGTACTTC
CDR3: CASSPFRTSYEQYF

J: TRBJ2-7
V: TRBV19
size: few
D: .
DNA: TGTGCCAGTAGTATAGGCCCGCCAGGGCCATACGAGCAGTACTTC
CDR3: CASSIGPPGPYEQYF